By its share, the clone carrying this TCR beta chain is large. Its antigen is unidentified. Gene names are mouse gene names. The DNA ends 1 residue before the CDR3 does, and the rest of the CDR3 is filled in from the germline J gene. Other DNA sequences from this sample encode an identical CDR3 as well. Sequencing used immunoSEQ multiplex PCR; TCRdb keeps in-frame clones, though not all of them. The table lists roughly 8,100 clones, roughly a third of them singletons. The CDR3 runs to 11 residues. The germline gives CDR1 NNHDY, CDR2 SYVADS. V lost 9 bases to trimming and J lost 4 bases, with 11 bases between them. Time point of the sample: mouse harvest day 14 after allogeneic transplant. The graft held 10^6 splenic CD5+ T cells and 10^7 T-cell-depleted bone marrow cells. Mice had MHC-mismatched B6 into BALB/c GVHD, sampled day 7 or 14. The data were obtained in a study of tissue T cells after allogeneic stem cell transplantation.

The study's findings and limits: The study did not identify alloreactive or antigen-specific tissue TCRs, and some clones might be persisting host cells. Motif-based clustering found tissue-specific repertoire signatures shared across patients, though few clones were shared.

The sequencing input was skin. The clonotype originates from a female BALB/c mouse given C57BL/6 T cells with graft-versus-host disease after an allogeneic hematopoietic cell transplant. The V and J genes are TRBV13-3 and TRBJ2-7; maybe TRBD1 (5 bases). The part of the CDR3 DNA that was read is TGTGCCACAGAAGGGGTTTATGAACAGTAC. This gives the protein CATEGVYEQY. In full, the CDR3 is CATEGVYEQYF.